The source of this T cell receptor beta chain is a study of blood T cell repertoires in COVID-19 (dated by TCRdb to the early 2020s). With respect to the entire study: Samples from collaborators originated in the United States, Italy and Spain and spanned both the acute and convalescent phases of COVID-19. The material from the prospective study consisted of cDNA or gDNA derived from T cells, B-cell-depleted T cells, or PBMCs. Subjects who had been exposed to COVID-19, were actively infected with it, or had recovered from it provided the deeply sampled blood TCRbeta repertoires that made up the dataset. The repertoires were released in a freely available public database meant as a resource for research on the immune response to SARS-CoV-2. Samples were obtained from the ongoing ImmuneRACE study (first 160 participants) and from 1,254 subjects provided by 6 global collaborators. Nearly every sample came with metadata listing a de-identified subject ID, COVID-19 status, age in years and sex. HLA class I and class II types, where available, came from metadata supplied by the sample provider rather than from assay-based typing. Here is what the overall study found, with its caveats: Clinical and demographic metadata were provided uncurated, with the amount varying by source and participant.

V has 10 bases trimmed and J has 0 bases trimmed; junction bases matching no gene number 12. The germline V gene (reference sequence) yields MNHEY for CDR1 and SMNVEV for CDR2. Taken from cysteine to phenylalanine, the CDR3 has 15 residues. The read is trimmed to its CDR3 DNA, 45 bases read in frame from base 1. Each collaborating institution followed its own protocols to collect whole blood in K2EDTA tubes. For TCRbeta analysis, collaborators shipped samples as frozen whole blood, isolated PBMCs, or DNA extracted from either of those sample types. TCRbeta CDR3 regions were amplified from genomic DNA using the immunoSEQ Assay, a bias-controlled multiplex PCR. The study's processing was this. Nucleated cell counts per sample were estimated from amplification of reference gene primers within the assay. Sequence reads were collapsed and filtered to measure the absolute abundance of every unique TCRbeta CDR3 rearrangement. For each sample, productive Simpson clonality was calculated as the square root of Simpson's diversity index over productive rearrangements. The source is immuneACCESS, and TCRdb retained only in-frame sequences with V and J called. Part of the clones is not carried over; for the studies checked, unresolved V genes explain less than half of this, and the remainder is unexplained. The V and J calls and clone size come from that table; D and trimming were worked out from the DNA. The sample table shows about 250,000 clones, and around four fifths are seen once. The ten largest clones capture about 5.7% of the sample.

Notes on this clone: The antigen it recognizes is unknown. No qualities accompany the bases; no much larger clone lies one base away.

This receptor was obtained from an elderly man with acute or convalescent COVID-19. The sequence joins TRBV27 to TRBJ2-7; TRBD2 fits 7 bases in the junction. Sequenced input: peripheral blood. Here is the DNA: TGTGCCACGGGACGTAGCGGGCGATTCTCCTACGAGCAGTACTTC. It is translated as CATGRSGRFSYEQYF.